One TCR beta chain is described in this entry. Its antigen specificity is not known. No base quality values were provided; no much bigger clone lies one nucleotide off. Receptor amplification or capture employed the immunoSEQ multiplex PCR assay. The multiplex PCR relied on a mix of 60 forward primers for TCR Vbeta segments and 13 reverse primers for TCR Jbeta segments. A multiplex PCR assay on genomic DNA amplified the CDR3 region of rearranged TCR beta genes. The Illumina HiSeq System was used to sequence the amplified TCR beta libraries as 87-base-pair reads. The study's own analysis went as follows. Across the 670 or so repertoires, a later analysis counted 78 million or so unique TCR beta chains, some 11 million of which were shared by at least two donors. A nearest-neighbor algorithm error-corrected the raw reads and collapsed the reads into unique sequences, merging closely related sequences to remove PCR and sequencing errors. CDR3 sequences were aligned to IMGT reference sequences to assign V, D and J gene segments. Each retained sequence needed at least a six-nucleotide match to both a V gene segment and a J gene segment. A rearrangement counted as productive if the CDR3 had no stop codons and remained in frame with V and J, and every other rearrangement counted as non-productive. CDR3 was defined according to IMGT convention as the region running from the second conserved V-encoded cysteine to the conserved J-encoded phenylalanine. The earlier analysis of a few hundred of the donors excluded sequences that lacked an unambiguous match to a single V gene segment. In an earlier analysis of 587 of the donors, V segments were called functional above 56.7% productive rearrangements and were called segregating when the between-donor standard deviation exceeded 5%. To diagnose cytomegalovirus status from the catalog of TCR beta chain sequences, a statistical classification framework was built. In a later analysis, V and J genes were assigned by comparing TCR nucleotide sequences against IMGT/GENE-DB human TR gene sequences. The TCRdist pipeline was used in a later analysis to assign CDR3 sequences and most-parsimonious VDJ recombination scenarios. In a later analysis, each TCR beta chain was defined by its CDR3 amino acid sequence together with its V-gene family, and reads without a unique V-gene family were excluded. A later analysis removed 500 to 650 highly shared, low-generation-probability nucleotide sequences to deal with suspected cross-contamination and a sequencing artifact. In a later analysis, a clonal expansion index for each public chain was calculated from normalized within-repertoire ranks of inferred template counts. In a later analysis, generation probabilities were computed with a VDJ recombination model fitted to out-of-frame rearrangements, and the resulting probabilities were checked against IGoR. Hypergeometric tests were used in a later analysis to score TCR-TCR, TCR-HLA and TCR-CMV co-occurrence, with a repertoire-size bias correction applied to the TCR pairs. A later analysis estimated false discovery rates by permuting HLA or CMV assignments 20 times. In a later analysis, co-occurring TCRs were grouped using DBSCAN, with TCRdist sequence similarity added in when clustering inside HLA-allele-positive subsets. Repertoires with fewer than 30,000 or more than 120,000 public chains were left out of co-occurrence clustering, as were about 5 repertoires with anomalous nucleotide sharing. TCRdb limited this immuneACCESS table to in-frame rearrangements with V and J called. A share of clones is missing; checked studies link under half to unresolved V genes, and the rest is unexplained. V and J calls and clone size are copied from that table; D and trimming were computed from the DNA. This sample comprises fewer than 150,000 clones, approximately 80% of them detected only once. The top ten constitute under 0.3% of the sample.

CDR1 and CDR2 are read off the germline V gene (reference sequence) as LNHDA and SQIVND. From the cysteine through the phenylalanine, the CDR3 covers 14 amino acids. Only the CDR3 region is kept as DNA, spanning 42 bases read in frame from base 1. Trimming takes 4 bases from V and 5 bases from J, and the germline ends sit 15 bases apart. This specimen comes from a study of cytomegalovirus exposure and HLA in healthy donors (dated by TCRdb to about 2017). With respect to the entire study: An earlier analysis of about 530 of the donors reported 276 Gb of sequence data and around 110 million unique TCR beta sequences obtained from about 179 million T cells. A later analysis re-examined previously published TCR beta repertoires from just over 650 donors and added high-resolution HLA genotyping to investigate patterns of TCR occurrence. Along with the approximately 700-subject first cohort, a separate validation cohort of over a hundred different subjects was used. Rather than drawing on any new phenotypic data, the later analysis identified candidate immune exposures from TCR beta sequences and the way those sequences occurred across donors. Among some 400 genotyped donors of the cohort, an average of approximately 240,000 unique TCR beta nucleotide sequences were sequenced per donor, approximately 20% of them non-productive. Every repertoire in the discovery cohort had been generated on one and the same sequencing platform. A later genetic analysis used genome-wide SNP genotypes for about 60% of the roughly 670 donors, treating that subset as a discovery cohort. High-throughput TCR immunosequencing, statistical association of individual TCRs with disease status, and machine learning were combined to predict cytomegalovirus infection status. An early release covering 550 to 650 HLA-typed donors comprised 250 to 350 gigabases of sequencing data and around 80 million unique TCR sequences. Of the roughly 390 genotyped donors, about 80% fell in the genetic ancestry cluster associated with self-reported Caucasian donors. Alongside the repertoire data, information on donor age, sex, ethnicity and CMV serostatus was compiled. The study aimed to test whether cataloging public T cell receptors could reveal signatures of past pathogen exposure. Class I and class II HLA loci were covered by the typing at four-digit resolution. In an earlier analysis of roughly 600 of the donors, high-throughput TCR beta sequencing was used to judge whether each TCR beta V gene segment behaved as functional or pseudogenic. The number of donors typed differed by locus, with about 629-630 for A, B, C, DRB1 and DQB1, 522 for DQA1, under 610 for DPA1, and 400 to 490 for DPB1. Because of strong linkage in the cohort, 4 to 6 DR-DQ haplotypes were treated as single units for association and clustering. Using immunosequencing, the study profiled T cell repertoires from around 670 subjects and related those repertoires to cytomegalovirus serostatus. Broader findings and caveats from the paper: In a later genetic analysis, fewer N-insertions in productive TCRs were reported among donors in an Asian-associated ancestry cluster than the roughly 700-donor mean. An earlier analysis of several hundred of the donors showed that most TCR beta V segments appeared in productive rearrangements either about 90% or about 30% of the time, which broadly matched IMGT annotations. Correlated functional status among segregating V segments might be attributable to linkage disequilibrium, but an unknown experimental factor could not be ruled out. Three of the identified cytomegalovirus-associated TCR beta chains were confirmed in vitro to be specific for cytomegalovirus antigens. The sequencing pipeline was judged likely to have produced a cluster of highly shared sequence variants as a technical artifact. Some IMGT-functional V segments, including TRBV6-2 and TRBV6-3, could not be distinguished by the 87-base-pair reads and were therefore excluded. A further reported finding was that TCR beta sequences accurately predicted the HLA-A and HLA-B alleles for most subjects in the first cohort. At a false discovery rate of 0.05, a later analysis linked about 16,000 TCR beta sequences to specific HLA alleles. In the study, around 150 TCR beta chains were listed as associated with cytomegalovirus. According to the authors, the approach could potentially be generalized to other disease states and immunological phenotypes. Strong co-occurrence of HLA alleles, especially DR and DQ, made assigning TCR associations to individual alleles difficult. For the cohort, immune exposure information was limited to CMV serostatus. The classifier was reported to diagnose cytomegalovirus status with high specificity and sensitivity in both the original and validation cohorts. The earlier analysis of approximately 560 of the donors excluded some 15 rarely observed V segments, including chromosome 9 orphons, because counts were too low. In a later analysis, several top co-occurrence clusters were reported to appear linked to parvovirus B19, influenza, CMV and Epstein-Barr virus. Because some donors lacked HLA typing at each locus, the association tests relied only on the typed subset. A later analysis found that most CMV-associated TCR beta chains appeared HLA-restricted, with HLA associations seemingly driven largely by CMV exposure. The presence/absence analyses assumed that sequencing depth was roughly uniform across donors, and that assumption may not be true. A later analysis found that TCR association rates varied across HLA loci, with DRB1 alleles showing the most associated TCRs and HLA-C alleles the fewest. A later genetic analysis associated a missense DCLRE1C variant with V-gene and J-gene trimming of TCR beta chains, and an independent cohort replicated the association. While some public TCRs were present in many individuals, most TCR sequences turned up only very rarely across donors. A later analysis found that HLA-associated TCR beta chains were more clonally expanded and had lower generation probabilities than equally common non-associated chains. Only TCR beta chains were sequenced in this cohort, and the absence of alpha or paired-chain data limited detectable features.

In total, 666 healthy bone marrow donors made up the cohort. At the time of sampling, every cohort member was nominally healthy, though immune exposures that went unrecorded were likely present. The donor was CMV seronegative and belonged to the group of 352 seronegative cohort members. A peripheral blood sample was collected from each donor, and TCR beta sequencing was performed on peripheral blood mononuclear cells. Genomic DNA extraction from the blood cell samples was performed with the Qiagen DNeasy Blood Extraction Kit. Sequenced material: PBMCs. This receptor was identified in a man aged 50-59 years in good health and CMV-seronegative. The chain joins TRBV19 to TRBJ2-7, with no reliable assignment of the D segment. CDR3 reads: CASSKTELVNEQYF. The sequenced DNA is TGTGCCAGTAGTAAAACGGAGCTCGTCAACGAGCAGTACTTC.